One sample yielded the 8 T cell receptor beta chains listed below, sequenced in a study of blood T cell repertoires in COVID-19. Using immunoSEQ multiplex PCR, the repertoire was profiled, and TCRdb retains in-frame clones only, with some absent. The sample lists some 130,000 clones, 77% occurring once. The sample comprised peripheral blood. The receptor set was obtained from a man at least 80 years old with acute or convalescent COVID-19.

The rearrangement joins TRBV11-2 to TRBJ2-1; tentative D call: TRBD1 (6 bases). CDR1 and CDR2 (germline): SGHAT, FQNNGV. The length of the CDR3 is 15 residues. Trimming removed 5 bases from V and 7 bases from J, with 18 bases in between. In DNA, the CDR3 is TGTGCCAGCAGCCAAACTACAGGGATGACGAATGAGCAGTTCTTC. Encoded protein: CASSQTTGMTNEQFF. Full variable domain (rest looked up from reference TRBV11-2 and TRBJ2-1): EAGVAQSPRYKIIEKRQSVAFWCNPISGHATLYWYQQILGQGPKLLIQFQNNGVVDDSQLPKDRFSAERLKGVDSTLKIQPAKLEDSAVYLCASSQTTGMTNEQFFGPGTRLTVL.

The chain carries TRBV3-1 (or the pseudogene TRBV3-2) and TRBJ1-1; the D is unclear. The ends were cut back, 6 bases at V and 5 bases at J, with 16 bases in the middle. Germline assignment: CDR1 LGHDT and CDR2 YNNKEL (reference sequence). CDR3 length: 14 amino acids. CDR3 residues: CASRVGGRGTEAFF. The CDR3 nucleotides read TGTGCCAGCAGGGTAGGAGGGAGAGGGACTGAAGCTTTCTTT.

The rearrangement joins TRBV11-2 to TRBJ2-2; D perhaps matches TRBD1 (6 bases). V was cut by 4 bases and J by 4 bases, with 16 bases left in between. Germline assignment: CDR1 SGHAT and CDR2 FQNNGV. The CDR3 contains 16 residues. The CDR3 here is CASSSYGAGATGELFF. In nucleotides, the CDR3 is TGTGCCAGCAGCTCTTACGGGGCAGGGGCCACCGGGGAGCTGTTTTTT.

Regarding this clone: Mismatch with germline at one junction end may stem from a read error. This sequence joins TRBV28 and TRBJ1-1; no clear D gene. This CDR3 contains 13 residues. The germline gives CDR1 MDHEN, CDR2 SYDVKM. Written as DNA, the CDR3 is TGTGCCAGCAGTCCCGGGGTGAAAACTGAAGCTTTCTTT. It specifies CASSPGVKTEAFF.

V gene TRBV2 combines with J gene TRBJ2-3; D ambiguous. The CDR3 contains 15 residues. Trimming left V 3 bases short and J 0 bases short, with 10 bases between. CDR1 is SNHLY, CDR2 FYNNEI, per germline. The CDR3 region is CASSEGGASTDTQYF. The CDR3, as DNA: TGTGCCAGCAGTGAGGGTGGAGCTAGCACAGATACGCAGTATTTT.

The chain joins TRBV28 to TRBJ2-7; TRBD1 matches 10 bases. CDR1 and CDR2 from the germline V gene are MDHEN and SYDVKM. The CDR3 totals 14 residues. Trimming cost V 8 bases and J 6 bases; bases outside gene matches: 10. The CDR3 is CASSLGQGESEQYF. DNA of the CDR3: TGTGCCAGCTCCCTCGGACAGGGGGAATCCGAGCAGTACTTC.

This chain uses TRBV7-3 with TRBJ1-1, with a possible D match to TRBD1 (6 bases). Germline CDR1 reads SGHTA; CDR2 reads FQGTGA. V was cut by 5 bases and J by 0 bases, with 10 bases left in between. This CDR3 contains 14 residues. CDR3 residues: CASSATGMNTEAFF. CDR3 nucleotide sequence: TGTGCCAGCAGCGCCACAGGGATGAACACTGAAGCTTTCTTT. Combining the CDR3 with reference TRBV7-3 and TRBJ1-1 gives the whole variable domain GAGVSQTPSNKVTEKGKYVELRCDPISGHTALYWYRQSLGQGPEFLIYFQGTGAADDSGLPNDRFFAVRPEGSVSTLKIQRTERGDSAVYLCASSATGMNTEAFFGQGTRLTVV.

This clone has a single count. This chain links TRBV6-5 with TRBJ1-1; the match to TRBD1 covers 10 bases. V lost 9 bases and J lost 3; bases outside the gene matches: 1. The CDR3 runs to 12 residues. CDR1 is MNHEY and CDR2 is SVGAGI in the germline V gene. This chain's CDR3 is CARGTGDTEAFF. CDR3 in DNA: TGTGCCAGAGGGACAGGGGACACTGAAGCTTTCTTT.